This TCR beta chain was recovered during a study of PD-L1 blockade in urothelial cancer. Overall study: Blood analysis took place 3 weeks (second dose) and 6 weeks after treatment start. Researchers found blood samples held a median of roughly 140,000 T cells.

Per germline, CDR1 SGHTA and CDR2 FQGNSA. Unmatched junction bases numbered 7, after V lost 6 bases and J lost 9 bases. The CDR3 contains 13 residues. Described time point: peripheral blood 6 weeks after treatment start. Patients had urothelial carcinoma that was locally advanced or metastatic. Clones were read by immunoSEQ multiplex PCR, and TCRdb kept only the in-frame ones, dropping some. This sample has 100,000 to 150,000 clones, with around 88% found just once. Material: PBMCs, obtained around atezolizumab (anti-PD-L1) treatment. This chain connects TRBV7-2 to TRBJ2-1; 8 bases align to TRBD2. This sequence originates from a man between 45 and 60 years old with urothelial cancer. The CDR3 reads CASSPGGPSEQFF. The CDR3 DNA follows: TGTGCCAGCAGTCCGGGAGGGCCGAGTGAGCAGTTCTTC.